This is a list of T cell receptor beta chains from one sample in a study of blood T cells in healthy people across ages. Using its own MiXCR run on the 5' RACE reads, TCRdb lists one record per CDR3 protein. The table lists 1.5 million to 2 million distinct CDR3 sequences, roughly 52% of them singletons. The sample comprised blood. The receptor set was obtained from a woman between 40 and 55 years old in good health. The CDR3 runs from the conserved cysteine through the conserved F or W. A D gene is named only where the DNA matches it firmly. The size of a clone is reported for some rows only, either as once, few or many, or as a class for expanded clones.

abundance,v_gene,d_gene,j_gene,CDR3aa,CDR3nt
-,TRBV29-1,-,TRBJ1-2,CSVASEHSAYGCTF,TGCAGCGTTGCTTCCGAACACAGCGCTTATGGCTGCACCTTC
few,TRBV28,-,TRBJ2-7,CASSLGVIEQYF,TGTGCCAGCAGTTTAGGGGTTATCGAGCAGTACTTC
-,TRBV18,-,TRBJ2-7,CASSLPPGRSPYEQYF,TGTGCCAGCTCACTCCCCCCGGGGAGGTCGCCCTACGAGCAGTACTTC
-,TRBV20-1,-,TRBJ1-2,CSAQKAGIDYGYTF,TGCAGTGCCCAGAAGGCAGGGATTGACTATGGCTACACCTTC
-,TRBV4-2,-,TRBJ1-1,CASSQDQGPQITEAFF,TGTGCCAGCAGCCAAGATCAAGGACCCCAGATCACTGAAGCTTTCTTT
few,TRBV12-3/TRBV12-4,-,TRBJ2-7,CASSPQTGEQYF,TGTGCCAGCAGCCCCCAGACGGGAGAGCAGTACTTC
many,TRBV28,-,TRBJ1-6,CASIDGSSYNSPLHF,TGTGCCAGCATAGACGGGAGCTCCTATAATTCACCCCTCCACTTT
-,TRBV7-2,TRBD2,TRBJ2-1,CASSLSRGGVLAEYNEQFF,TGTGCCAGCAGCTTGAGTAGGGGGGGTGTACTAGCGGAGTACAATGAGCAGTTCTTC
-,TRBV6-5,-,TRBJ2-7,CASIGTGGYEQYF,TGTGCCAGCATTGGGACTGGAGGCTACGAGCAGTACTTC
-,TRBV12-3/TRBV12-4,-,TRBJ1-1,CASSPVQERNTEAFF,TGTGCCAGCAGTCCTGTCCAGGAGAGGAACACTGAAGCTTTCTTT
once,TRBV5-1,-,TRBJ2-3,CASSFLDPWGKTDTQYF,TGCGCCAGCAGCTTTTTGGATCCGTGGGGGAAGACAGATACGCAGTATTTT
-,TRBV20-1,TRBD1,TRBJ2-1,CSAYRQGNNEQFF,TGCAGTGCCTATAGACAGGGTAACAATGAGCAGTTCTTC
few,TRBV7-2,TRBD1,TRBJ2-5,CASSLVGWTGAVETQYF,TGTGCCAGCAGCTTAGTGGGGTGGACAGGGGCAGTGGAGACCCAGTACTTC
-,TRBV5-5,TRBD2,TRBJ2-7,CASSLVPASGYEQYF,TGTGCCAGCAGCTTGGTTCCGGCTAGCGGATACGAGCAGTACTTC
-,TRBV7-2,-,TRBJ1-5,CASSLVFGGTGNQPQHF,TGTGCCAGCAGCTTAGTTTTTGGGGGTACGGGCAATCAGCCCCAGCATTTT
few,TRBV20-1,-,TRBJ2-5,CSASSGTLPETQYF,TGCAGTGCTAGTTCGGGGACTTTACCAGAGACCCAGTACTTC
-,TRBV4-3,-,TRBJ2-3,CASSLQRGGVVSDTQYF,TGCGCCAGCAGCCTACAACGGGGCGGGGTTGTGTCAGATACGCAGTATTTT
few,TRBV7-2,-,TRBJ2-3,CASSLDRATGTDTQYF,TGTGCCAGCAGCTTAGACCGGGCCACTGGCACAGATACGCAGTATTTT
-,TRBV14,-,TRBJ2-1,CASSQDLGMYNEQFF,TGTGCCAGCAGCCAAGATTTGGGGATGTACAATGAGCAGTTCTTC
-,TRBV5-1,-,TRBJ1-5,CASSTSGEINQPQHF,TGCGCCAGCAGCACGTCAGGGGAGATCAATCAGCCCCAGCATTTT
-,TRBV10-3,-,TRBJ2-3,CAISESNKGVVTDTRYF,TGTGCCATCAGTGAGTCGAATAAGGGTGTGGTCACAGATACGCGGTATTTT
few,TRBV29-1,-,TRBJ2-1,CSVEGLQGYNEQFF,TGCAGCGTTGAAGGATTACAGGGTTACAATGAGCAGTTCTTC
-,TRBV27,TRBD2,TRBJ2-7,CASATSGYAEQYF,TGTGCCAGCGCCACTAGCGGTTACGCCGAGCAGTACTTC
-,TRBV20-1,TRBD2,TRBJ2-1,CSASLLGRTSGIRNEQFF,TGCAGTGCTAGTCTACTAGGTAGGACTAGCGGGATCAGAAATGAGCAGTTCTTC
-,TRBV27,-,TRBJ2-3,CASRKGDTSTDTQYF,TGTGCCAGCAGGAAGGGGGACACTAGCACAGATACGCAGTATTTT
-,TRBV20-1,-,TRBJ2-3,CSAETVDTQYF,TGCAGTGCAGAGACGGTAGATACGCAGTATTTT
few,TRBV12-3/TRBV12-4,-,TRBJ1-5,CASSLQGNGQPQHF,TGTGCCAGCAGTTTACAGGGGAACGGGCAGCCCCAGCATTTT
few,TRBV6-6,-,TRBJ2-5,CASRPSGSETQYF,TGTGCCAGTAGACCTTCAGGGTCGGAGACCCAGTACTTC
few,TRBV7-3,-,TRBJ2-1,CASSPRGPRPPYNEQFF,TGTGCCAGCAGCCCCAGGGGTCCCAGACCCCCATACAATGAGCAGTTCTTC
-,TRBV6-2/TRBV6-3,-,TRBJ1-2,CASSYRGRSNYGYTF,TGTGCCAGCAGTTACCGAGGGAGATCTAACTATGGCTACACCTTC
few,TRBV9,TRBD2,TRBJ2-1,CASSETNRGGFVEQFF,TGTGCCAGCAGCGAGACGAACCGGGGGGGTTTCGTTGAGCAGTTCTTC
few,TRBV11-2,TRBD1,TRBJ2-5,CASSLTGGDQETQYF,TGTGCCAGCAGCCTGACAGGGGGCGACCAAGAGACCCAGTACTTC
-,TRBV7-2,TRBD1,TRBJ1-1,CASSSRGLAEAFF,TGTGCCAGCAGCTCCAGGGGGCTGGCTGAAGCTTTCTTT
few,TRBV28,TRBD1,TRBJ2-3,CASSPIPGTGGSDTQYF,TGTGCCAGCAGTCCAATCCCCGGGACAGGGGGGAGCGATACGCAGTATTTT
-,TRBV4-3,-,TRBJ2-1,CASSPESAGAYNEQFF,TGCGCCAGCAGCCCAGAAAGTGCCGGCGCCTACAATGAGCAGTTCTTC
few,TRBV20-1,-,TRBJ1-1,CSARGTMNTEAFF,TGCAGTGCTAGGGGGACCATGAACACTGAAGCTTTCTTT
few,TRBV29-1,-,TRBJ1-2,CSVDEGGNYGYTF,TGCAGCGTTGATGAGGGCGGAAACTATGGCTACACCTTC
-,TRBV3-1,-,TRBJ1-2,CASSQETGRPIHGYTF,TGTGCCAGCAGCCAAGAAACGGGACGCCCGATTCATGGCTACACCTTC
few,TRBV28,-,TRBJ1-2,CASSFSYYGYTF,TGTGCCAGCAGTTTTAGTTACTATGGCTACACCTTC
few,TRBV4-1,TRBD1,TRBJ2-1,CASSQDGTGLSYNEQFF,TGCGCCAGCAGCCAAGATGGGACAGGACTCTCCTACAATGAGCAGTTCTTC
-,TRBV5-5,TRBD2,TRBJ2-1,CASSHGTSYNEQFF,TGTGCCAGCAGCCATGGGACTAGTTACAATGAGCAGTTCTTC
-,TRBV28,-,TRBJ2-3,CASSLNVGLATDTQYF,TGTGCCAGCAGTCTAAATGTTGGGCTAGCAACAGATACGCAGTATTTT
-,TRBV11-2,TRBD2,TRBJ2-3,CASSFSGATTDTQYF,TGTGCCAGCAGCTTTAGCGGGGCGACCACAGATACGCAGTATTTT
-,TRBV6-1,TRBD2,TRBJ2-3,CASSESGARTDTQYF,TGTGCCAGCAGTGAAAGCGGGGCTAGAACAGATACGCAGTATTTT
-,TRBV5-1,-,TRBJ1-2,CASSETVSGGYTF,TGCGCCAGCAGCGAGACGGTTTCGGGTGGCTACACCTTC
-,TRBV12-3/TRBV12-4,-,TRBJ1-2,CASRQGTTNYGYTF,TGTGCCAGCAGACAGGGAACAACTAACTATGGCTACACCTTC
-,TRBV7-8,TRBD1,TRBJ2-7,CASGRGNIRDEQYF,TGTGCCAGCGGCAGGGGGAATATCCGAGACGAGCAGTACTTC
-,TRBV20-1,TRBD2,TRBJ2-7,CSAETSAKYEQYF,TGCAGTGCTGAAACTAGCGCTAAATACGAGCAGTACTTC
few,TRBV3-1,-,TRBJ2-3,CASSQVTEDTQYF,TGTGCCAGCAGCCAAGTTACAGAAGATACGCAGTATTTT
-,TRBV29-1,TRBD1,TRBJ2-7,CSVWGTPQGSSYEQYF,TGCAGCGTTTGGGGAACTCCACAGGGGAGTAGCTACGAGCAGTACTTC
few,TRBV20-1,TRBD1,TRBJ1-4,CSAGGQVRGGKLFF,TGCAGTGCCGGGGGACAGGTTCGAGGGGGAAAACTGTTTTTT
-,TRBV4-3,-,TRBJ2-4,CASSQDPRTDNEQYF,TGCGCCAGCAGCCAAGATCCGAGGACAGACAATGAGCAGTACTTC
-,TRBV6-7,TRBD2,TRBJ2-3,CASSYLSGLAGDTDTQYF,TGTGCCAGCAGTTACCTCTCCGGGCTAGCGGGGGACACAGATACGCAGTATTTT
few,TRBV20-1,TRBD1,TRBJ2-5,CSADNQGEETQYF,TGCAGTGCAGACAACCAGGGGGAAGAGACCCAGTACTTC
-,TRBV7-2,TRBD1,TRBJ2-5,CASSLAPGQGVETQYF,TGTGCCAGCAGCTTAGCCCCGGGACAGGGGGTCGAGACCCAGTACTTC